The following is a TCR beta chain sequence with its context. Assay used: immunoSEQ multiplex PCR; TCRdb lists only in-frame clones, some missing. The sample has approximately 21,000 clones; around two thirds are singletons. This specimen belongs to a study of PD-1 blockade in classical Hodgkin lymphoma. Each and every patient relapsed after autologous stem cell transplantation, and patients got differing brentuximab vedotin exposure. The sample here was peripheral blood mononuclear cells (PBMCs), taken at baseline. This clonotype was sampled from a human donor with classical Hodgkin lymphoma.

The CDR3 sequence is CASRQNWEGSYGYTF. DNA for the CDR3: TGTGCCAGCAGACAGAACTGGGAGGGGTCCTATGGCTACACCTTC. The V gene is TRBV6-9, the J gene TRBJ1-2; D may be TRBD1 (5 bases). V lost 6 bases and J 4 bases, leaving 18 bases between the germline ends. In germline, CDR1 is MNHGY, CDR2 SVAAGI. This CDR3 comprises 15 residues.